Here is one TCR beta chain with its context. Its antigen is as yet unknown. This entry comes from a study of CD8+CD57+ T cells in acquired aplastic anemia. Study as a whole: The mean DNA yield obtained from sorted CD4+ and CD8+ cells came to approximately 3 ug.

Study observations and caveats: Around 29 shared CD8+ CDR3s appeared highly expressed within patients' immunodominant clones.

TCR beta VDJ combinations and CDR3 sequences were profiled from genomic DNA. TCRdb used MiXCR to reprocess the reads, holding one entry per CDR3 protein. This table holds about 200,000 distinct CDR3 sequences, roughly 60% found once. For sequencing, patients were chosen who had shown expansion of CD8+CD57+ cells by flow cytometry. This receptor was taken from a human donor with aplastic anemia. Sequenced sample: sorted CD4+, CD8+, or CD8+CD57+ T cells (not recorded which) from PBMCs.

The CDR3 DNA sequence: TGTGCCATCGGGAACTCACGGGGGGCGAACACCGGGGAGCTGTTTTTT. Its protein is CAIGNSRGANTGELFF. The chain combines TRBV10-3 with TRBJ2-2; 7 nucleotides line up with TRBD2. The V gene's germline CDR1 is ENHRY and CDR2 SYGVKD. This CDR3 spans 16 amino acids. With V trimmed by 8 bases and J by 0 bases, 9 bases remained unmatched.